This TCR beta chain was sequenced during a study of T cells in women clearing cervical HPV infection. Study overall: For cases, blood was sampled a median approximately 150 days after lesion detection, interquartile range roughly 90 to 230 days. With HLA typing for only a few women, HLA confounding remains possible.

Study findings and constraints: Richness differences could reflect unmeasured T-cell content per sample.

Comments on this clone: What it binds is unknown. The DNA ends 3 residues before the CDR3 does, and the rest of the CDR3 is filled in from the germline J gene.

Profiling relied on immunoSEQ multiplex PCR, and the TCRdb table lists in-frame clones only, not all of them. This sample lists some 24,000 clones; its ten largest clones have roughly 6.8%. Trimming left V 2 bases short and J 6 bases short, with 14 bases between. The CDR3 consists of 14 residues. Germline V gene lookup returns CDR1 SGHRS and CDR2 YFSETQ. The specimen sequenced was blood buffy coat. The rearrangement links TRBV5-1 to TRBJ1-2; possible D gene TRBD1, 6 bases. The receptor was derived from a woman aged 18 to 75 with a cervical HPV16 infection that either progressed to CIN3+ or cleared (not recorded which). The sequenced CDR3 bases are TGCGCCAGCAGCTTCCCAGGGGCGGAGAATGGC. This sequence encodes CASSFPGAENG. The CDR3 as a whole reads CASSFPGAENGYTF. Full variable domain (rest looked up from reference TRBV5-1 and TRBJ1-2): KAGVTQTPRYLIKTRGQQVTLSCSPISGHRSVSWYQQTPGQGLQFLFEYFSETQRNKGNFPGRFSGRQFSNSRSEMNVSTLELGDSALYLCASSFPGAENGYTFGSGTRLTVV.